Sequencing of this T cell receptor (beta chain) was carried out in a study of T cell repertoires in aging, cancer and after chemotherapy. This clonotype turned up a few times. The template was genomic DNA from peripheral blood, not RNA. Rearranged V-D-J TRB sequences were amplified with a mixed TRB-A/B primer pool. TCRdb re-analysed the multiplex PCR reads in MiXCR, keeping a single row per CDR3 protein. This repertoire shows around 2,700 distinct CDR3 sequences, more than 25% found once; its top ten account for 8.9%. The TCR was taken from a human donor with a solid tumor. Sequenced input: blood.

The CDR3, as DNA: TGTGCCAGCAGCTTGTTCAGCGGAACCACCTACGGCTACACCTTC. It translates to CASSLFSGTTYGYTF. The chain is built from TRBV5-6 and TRBJ1-2; D unclear. V was shortened by 1 base and J by 8 bases, with 18 bases between the two germline ends. CDR1 and CDR2 (germline): SGHDT, YYEEEE. The CDR3 is 15 residues long.